What follows are 26 T cell receptor beta chains derived from one specimen sequenced in a study of T cells expressing NK-cell markers (dated by TCRdb to the early 2020s). The library was obtained by 5' RACE. Sequencing used an Illumina HiSeq 2000. Each CDR3 protein sequence appears as one entry after TCRdb reprocessed the reads, and no DNA is included. This sample's table lists 450,000 to 600,000 distinct CDR3 sequences. Approximately 3.6% of the sample lies in the top ten. The sample was blood T cells: a sorted CD56 or NKG2C T cell subset, CD4+ or CD8+ T cells, or bulk PBMC T cells (not recorded which). Receptors were obtained from a man between 18 and 35 years old in good health. Donor details come from another sample of the same person, matched by shared clones.

The genes are TRBV6-1 and TRBJ2-4. CDR1 is MNHNS and CDR2 is SASEGT in the germline V gene. This CDR3 is built from 15 residues. The chain's CDR3 is CASREGILAKNIQYF.

The chain couples TRBV25-1 to TRBJ1-2. Germline CDR1 is MGHDK and CDR2 is SYGVNS. The CDR3 runs 14 residues. This CDR3 is CASSEYWEHYGYTF.

The J gene is TRBJ1-2, the V gene TRBV10-2; TCRdb outputs TRBD1, but without DNA this stays unchecked. CDR1 and CDR2 from the germline V gene are WSHSY and SAAADI. The CDR3 consists of 16 residues. The CDR3 is CASSDTRDSLNYGYTF.

The J gene is TRBJ1-1, the V gene TRBV27; the TCRdb D gene call, TRBD1, has no DNA to confirm it. Germline V gene sequence: CDR1 MNHEY, CDR2 SMNVEV (reference sequence). The CDR3 runs to 14 residues. CDR3 sequence reads: CASSLRGEYTEAFF.

This chain uses TRBV29-1 with TRBJ2-5; without DNA, the TCRdb call of TRBD2 cannot be checked. CDR1 and CDR2 from the germline V gene are SQVTM and ANQGSEA. The CDR3 sequence is 14 residues long. The CDR3 sequence: CSVEGGLSQETQYF.

This chain uses TRBV11-1 with TRBJ1-6; the TRBD1 assignment by TCRdb is unverifiable without DNA. The CDR3 is made up of 13 amino acids. Germline loops: CDR1 SGHAT, CDR2 FQDESV (reference sequence). This CDR3 reads CASSLVTGPTLHF.

V is TRBV27 and J is TRBJ2-7. Germline CDR1 and CDR2: MNHEY and SMNVEV (reference sequence). The CDR3 is 11 residues long. The CDR3 sequence is CASYANYEQYF.

The chain combines TRBV9 with TRBJ2-4; there is no DNA to check the TCRdb D call of TRBD1. CDR3 length: 15 residues. In germline, CDR1 is SGDLS, CDR2 YYNGEE. CDR3 sequence: CASSVEALGDRIQYF. Filled out from reference TRBV9 and TRBJ2-4, the complete variable domain reads DSGVTQTPKHLITATGQRVTLRCSPRSGDLSVYWYQQSLDQGLQFLIQYYNGEERAKGNILERFSAQQFPDLHSELNLSSLELGDSALYFCASSVEALGDRIQYFGAGTRLSVL.

The chain joins TRBV28 to TRBJ1-2; the D gene TCRdb calls, TRBD1, cannot be checked with no DNA. The CDR3 is 16 amino acids. From germline, CDR1 is MDHEN and CDR2 SYDVKM. CDR3 protein: CASSSRIQGWTYGYTF.

CDR3 amino acids: CASSFGRYTIYF. This chain links TRBV12-3 or TRBV12-4 with TRBJ1-3; the TCRdb call, TRBD1, lacks DNA for checking. This CDR3 comprises 12 residues.

The chain carries TRBV10-3 and TRBJ2-1; TCRdb picks TRBD2, but there is no DNA to check that call. This CDR3 is built from 14 residues. From germline, CDR1 is ENHRY and CDR2 SYGVKD. The CDR3 loop reads CAIANSGTRAEQFF.

The rearrangement links TRBV5-6 to TRBJ1-4; TCRdb's assignment of TRBD1 cannot be checked, as there is no DNA. This CDR3 spans 16 amino acids. The V gene's germline CDR1 is SGHDT and CDR2 YYEEEE. CDR3 sequence reads: CASSLDAGTEYEKLFF. Full variable domain (missing parts from reference TRBV5-6 and TRBJ1-4): DAGVTQSPTHLIKTRGQQVTLRCSPKSGHDTVSWYQQALGQGPQFIFQYYEEEERQRGNFPDRFSGHQFPNYSSELNVNALLLGDSALYLCASSLDAGTEYEKLFFGSGTQLSVL.

CDR3 protein: CASSLVNNPADIQYF. J is TRBJ2-4 and V is TRBV7-6; TCRdb's D call, TRBD1, is unchecked because there is no DNA. From germline, CDR1 is SGHVS and CDR2 FNYEAQ. The CDR3 is 15 residues long.

This rearrangement joins TRBV28 to TRBJ2-2; the D call of TRBD1 rests on TCRdb alone, since no DNA is present to check it. The V gene's germline CDR1 is MDHEN and CDR2 SYDVKM. This CDR3 spans 16 amino acids. The CDR3: CASTPSWDRGAGELFF.

This sequence joins TRBV20-1 and TRBJ2-1; with no DNA, the TCRdb D assignment of TRBD2 cannot be verified. Germline values: CDR1 DFQATT, CDR2 SNEGSKA (reference sequence). This CDR3 comprises 11 residues. CDR3 sequence reads: CSAEPGGEQFF.

The V and J genes are TRBV7-9 and TRBJ1-5. Germline CDR1 reads SEHNR; CDR2 reads FQNEAQ (reference sequence). The CDR3 loop spans 16 amino acids. The CDR3 is CASSVSGPRENQPQHF.

This sequence joins TRBV12-3 or TRBV12-4 and TRBJ2-1; TCRdb calls TRBD2, which cannot be checked without DNA. The CDR3 covers 17 residues. The CDR3 loop is CASSHEQLAKYLDEQFF.

This chain links TRBV20-1 with TRBJ2-7. In germline, CDR1 is DFQATT, CDR2 SNEGSKA (reference sequence). The CDR3 has 12 residues. The CDR3 sequence: CSAREGPSEQYF.

The rearrangement uses TRBV6-2 or TRBV6-3 and TRBJ2-2; the D call from TCRdb, TRBD2, cannot be confirmed without DNA. The CDR3 totals 17 residues. Germline lookup yields CDR1 MNHEY and CDR2 SVGEGT. The CDR3 here is CASSYPTGTLVSGELFF.

V and J are TRBV20-1 and TRBJ2-1; without DNA, the TCRdb call of TRBD1 cannot be checked. Germline V gives CDR1 DFQATT, CDR2 SNEGSKA (reference sequence). This CDR3 spans 14 amino acids. CDR3 loop: CSASRGTPLGEQFF.

The chain recombines TRBV12-3 or TRBV12-4 with TRBJ2-3; TCRdb's D call, TRBD1, is unchecked because there is no DNA. The CDR3 runs 16 residues. This CDR3 is CASSPVTGSRTDTQYF.

The gene calls are TRBV20-1 and TRBJ1-2. CDR3 length equals 11 residues. CDR1 and CDR2 (germline): DFQATT, SNEGSKA (reference sequence). The CDR3 loop reads CSEDGKYGYTF.

The rearrangement joins TRBV12-3 or TRBV12-4 to TRBJ1-1. The CDR3 totals 13 residues. The CDR3 spells CASSNTGGTEAFF.

The chain is built from TRBV30 and TRBJ2-2; TCRdb names TRBD2, which stays unverified in the absence of DNA. Germline lookup yields CDR1 GTSNPN and CDR2 SVGIG (reference sequence). The CDR3 loop spans 15 amino acids. The CDR3 is CAWGGLAKHTGELFF.

V and J are TRBV9 and TRBJ1-3; TCRdb proposes TRBD1, but this gene call is untestable without DNA. Looked up from germline, CDR1 is SGDLS and CDR2 is YYNGEE. CDR3 length equals 14 residues. CDR3: CASSVLGAGNTIYF.

The chain joins TRBV7-8 to TRBJ2-3; the D call from TCRdb, TRBD2, cannot be confirmed without DNA. The CDR3 spans 16 residues. The germline V gene has CDR1 SGHVS and CDR2 FQNEAQ. This CDR3 is CASSKNSGRMTDTQYF.